This entry lists 28 T cell receptor beta chains sequenced from one sample in a study of neurological immune-mediated disorders. Via MiXCR, TCRdb re-called the 5' RACE reads, giving one row per CDR3 protein. The sample lists about 88,000 distinct CDR3 sequences, 3.5% occurring once. The specimen sequenced was PBMCs. The receptor source for this set is a woman younger than 35 with multiple sclerosis.

This clonotype was recorded many times. CDR3 region: CASRNTGGPQETQYF. Here the CDR3 DNA reads TGCGCCAGCAGAAACACAGGGGGACCCCAAGAGACCCAGTACTTC. This sequence joins TRBV5-1 and TRBJ2-5, with 8 bases that match TRBD1. The CDR3 is 15 residues long. CDR1 and CDR2 from the germline V gene are SGHRS and YFSETQ. The V and J ends lost 5 bases and 1 base, in that order; junction bases with no gene match: 7.

This clonotype was found a few times. The chain combines TRBV6-1 with TRBJ2-5; D is unresolved. V lost 4 bases, J lost 2 bases, and 8 bases lay in between. The germline gives CDR1 MNHNS, CDR2 SASEGT. This CDR3 has 13 residues. The CDR3 DNA sequence: TGTGCCAGCAGTGTAGGCGTTCAAGAGACCCAGTACTTC. This encodes CASSVGVQETQYF.

In its sample, this clonotype was seen many times. V is TRBV5-1 and J is TRBJ1-4; weak D call: TRBD1 (6 bases). The germline V gene has CDR1 SGHRS and CDR2 YFSETQ. Trimming removed 1 base from V and 4 bases from J, with 14 bases in between. CDR3 length: 16 residues. Here the CDR3 reads CASSLSARGDNEKLFF. DNA for the CDR3: TGCGCCAGCAGCTTGAGCGCCAGGGGCGATAATGAAAAACTGTTTTTT.

This clonotype was observed at least ten times. The chain couples TRBV5-1 to TRBJ2-7, with D perhaps given as TRBD1 or TRBD2 (5 bases each). This CDR3 contains 17 residues. Germline V gene lookup returns CDR1 SGHRS and CDR2 YFSETQ. Trimming took 2 bases from V and 0 from J, leaving 18 bases between them. In DNA, the CDR3 is TGCGCCAGCAGCTTTAGCCTAAATTGGGGGAGCTCCTACGAGCAGTACTTC. Residues: CASSFSLNWGSSYEQYF.

There are many counts of this clonotype. The genes are TRBV5-1 and TRBJ1-4; 12 bases match TRBD1. Germline values: CDR1 SGHRS, CDR2 YFSETQ. V gave up 1 base and J gave up 8 bases; unmatched junction bases: 3. The CDR3 is 15 residues long. The CDR3 nucleotides read TGCGCCAGCAGCTTGAGTGGGACAGGGGGCGAAAAACTGTTTTTT. Translating it yields CASSLSGTGGEKLFF.

This clonotype was picked up many times. The rearrangement links TRBV5-4 to TRBJ2-7, with 7 bases aligning to TRBD1. V gave up 0 bases and J gave up 5 bases; unmatched junction bases: 5. The germline V gene encodes CDR1 SGHNT and CDR2 YYREEE (reference sequence). The CDR3 loop spans 14 amino acids. The CDR3 bases are TGTGCCAGCAGCTTGGTGGGACAGTCCCACGAGCAGTACTTC. Translated, it gives CASSLVGQSHEQYF.

This clonotype was seen repeatedly, ten times or more. Here the CDR3 reads CASSYSLGSHTEAFF. For the CDR3, the DNA is TGTGCCAGCAGTTACTCTCTCGGGAGTCACACTGAAGCTTTCTTT. This sequence joins TRBV6-5 and TRBJ1-1; D gene uncertain. The CDR3 contains 15 residues. The germline V gene has CDR1 MNHEY and CDR2 SVGAGI. Trimming took off 0 bases at V and 3 bases at J, with 11 bases between the two ends.

This clonotype was recorded at least ten times. This chain links TRBV5-1 with TRBJ1-3; D ambiguous. Per germline, CDR1 SGHRS and CDR2 YFSETQ. V was cut by 0 bases and J by 8 bases, with 9 bases left in between. The CDR3 totals 13 residues. In nucleotides, the CDR3 is TGCGCCAGCAGCTTGGCCAGTGGGTACACCATATATTTT. This codes for CASSLASGYTIYF.

The V gene is TRBV12-3 or TRBV12-4, the J gene TRBJ1-6; 10 nucleotides align to TRBD1. The CDR3 is 16 residues long. The J segment lost 4 bases and the V segment lost 2 bases, leaving 2 bases of the junction unmatched. The CDR3 DNA reads as TGTGCCAGCAGTTTACGGGACAGGGGTTATAATTCACCCCTCCACTTT. It codes for CASSLRDRGYNSPLHF.

The chain joins TRBV12-3 or TRBV12-4 to TRBJ2-7, with TRBD2 identical over 8 bases. V lost 4 bases to trimming and J lost 0 bases; unmatched junction nucleotides: 2. This CDR3 is 14 amino acids long. The CDR3 region has the DNA TGTGCCAGCAGTTCGGGGGGGCTCTCCTACGAGCAGTACTTC. Protein sequence: CASSSGGLSYEQYF.

Ten or more counts support this clonotype. CDR3 region: CASSLYGTDSYTF. The CDR3 DNA reads as TGTGCCAGCAGCTTATACGGTACAGACTCCTACACCTTC. The rearrangement joins TRBV7-2 to TRBJ1-2; D is unclear. Trimming cost V 2 bases and J 10 bases, with 14 bases left between them. The germline CDR1 and CDR2 sequences are SGHTA and FQGNSA. The CDR3 spans 13 residues. Full variable domain (missing parts from reference TRBV7-2 and TRBJ1-2): GAGVSQSPSNKVTEKGKDVELRCDPISGHTALYWYRQSLGQGLEFLIYFQGNSAPDKSGLPSDRFSAERTGGSVSTLTIQRTQQEDSAVYLCASSLYGTDSYTFGSGTRLTVV.

This clonotype was detected many times. This rearrangement joins TRBV11-2 to TRBJ2-7; D gene ambiguous. Trimming took off 8 bases at V and 1 base at J, with 9 bases between the two ends. Germline assignment: CDR1 SGHAT and CDR2 FQNNGV. This CDR3 is built from 12 residues. The chain's CDR3 is CASGRLSYEQYF. CDR3 bases: TGTGCCAGCGGGCGGCTTTCCTACGAGCAGTACTTC.

The chain is built from TRBV7-3 and TRBJ2-3; D possibly matches TRBD1 or TRBD2 (5 bases each). The CDR3 covers 15 residues. Germline V gene data show CDR1 as SGHTA and CDR2 as FQGTGA. The V and J ends lost 5 bases and 4 bases respectively, with 16 bases between them. The CDR3 DNA reads as TGTGCCAGCAGCCAATCGATCACGGGGCCAGATACGCAGTATTTT. It specifies CASSQSITGPDTQYF.

At least ten counts were recorded for this clonotype. The genes are TRBV29-1 and TRBJ1-1, with unresolved D. The V end was cut by 5 bases, the J end by 0 bases, with 4 bases between. The CDR3 extends over 11 amino acids. Germline CDR1 is SQVTM and CDR2 is ANQGSEA. CDR3 in DNA: TGCAGCGTTATGCTGAACACTGAAGCTTTCTTT. Its translation: CSVMLNTEAFF.

This clonotype was seen at least ten times. This chain links TRBV7-2 with TRBJ2-1; 7 bases are a match to TRBD1. The CDR3 contains 21 residues. The germline V gene has CDR1 SGHTA and CDR2 FQGNSA. V was clipped by 5 bases and J by 1 base; unmatched bases: 23. CDR3 in DNA: TGTGCCAGCAGCCTAAACCGGTTTGACAGGGTCGATATGTTATCCTACAATGAGCAGTTCTTC. Its protein is CASSLNRFDRVDMLSYNEQFF.

This clonotype showed up many times. The V call is TRBV28, the J call TRBJ2-2; weak D call: TRBD1 (6 bases). V lost 6 bases and J 4 bases, leaving 12 bases between the germline ends. Germline V gene data show CDR1 as MDHEN and CDR2 as SYDVKM. This CDR3 comprises 14 residues. Written as DNA, the CDR3 is TGTGCCAGCAGGTGGGGGCCGGGCACCGGGGAGCTGTTTTTT. Its protein is CASRWGPGTGELFF.

This clonotype was detected many times. This sequence joins TRBV9 and TRBJ1-2; D possibly corresponds to TRBD1 (6 bases). Germline V gene lookup returns CDR1 SGDLS and CDR2 YYNGEE. The CDR3 is 13 residues long. V was clipped by 0 bases and J by 6 bases, with 9 bases between them. The CDR3 here is CASSVEQGNGYTF. The CDR3 coding sequence is TGTGCCAGCAGCGTAGAACAGGGTAATGGCTACACCTTC.

This clonotype has a count of ten or more. This sequence joins TRBV6-6 and TRBJ1-1; tentative D call: TRBD1 (6 bases). Germline V gene sequence: CDR1 MNHNY, CDR2 SVGAGI (reference sequence). The CDR3 sequence is 15 residues long. The V end lost 5 bases, the J end lost 1 base, and 14 bases lay between the germline ends. CDR3 coding DNA: TGTGCCAGCAGTGCCCAAGGGGGGTCGAACACTGAAGCTTTCTTT. This sequence encodes CASSAQGGSNTEAFF.

This clonotype appeared many times. The rearrangement links TRBV12-3 or TRBV12-4 to TRBJ1-2; no definite D call. CDR3 length: 15 residues. The V end was cut by 6 bases, the J end by 6 bases, with 20 bases between. The DNA of the CDR3 is TGTGCCAGCAGCCCCGCGGGTTCAACCCTCCATGGCTACACCTTC. Protein product: CASSPAGSTLHGYTF.

This clonotype was counted ten times or more. This sequence joins TRBV25-1 and TRBJ2-2, with a weak D call TRBD1 (5 bases). The CDR3 covers 15 residues. Trimming stripped 5 bases from V and 0 bases from J, with 10 bases between. Germline V lookup: CDR1 MGHDK, CDR2 SYGVNS. The CDR3 bases are TGTGCCAGCAGTAAAGGGGCAGCGAACACCGGGGAGCTGTTTTTT. This encodes CASSKGAANTGELFF.

This clonotype showed up many times. This chain joins TRBV25-1 and TRBJ2-1; 8 positions agree with TRBD2. The CDR3 covers 15 residues. Germline lookup yields CDR1 MGHDK and CDR2 SYGVNS. V lost 5 bases, J lost 2 bases, and 5 bases stayed unmatched. CDR3 residues: CASSSSGGTYNEQFF. In DNA form, the CDR3 reads TGTGCCAGCAGTTCATCGGGGGGGACCTACAATGAGCAGTTCTTC.

This clonotype was detected many times. This chain connects TRBV20-1 to TRBJ2-1, with 9 nucleotides matching TRBD1. CDR1 and CDR2 (germline): DFQATT, SNEGSKA (reference sequence). J gave up 1 base and V 2 bases, and 12 bases lay outside the gene matches. This CDR3 spans 18 amino acids. This CDR3 reads CSARPPGTGKYSYNEQFF. The DNA of the CDR3 is TGCAGTGCTAGACCCCCGGGGACAGGGAAATATTCCTACAATGAGCAGTTCTTC.

There are many counts of this clonotype. The V call is TRBV29-1, the J call TRBJ1-2; D possibly corresponds to TRBD1 (6 bases). Germline-derived CDR1 and CDR2 are SQVTM and ANQGSEA. This CDR3 is 11 amino acids long. V was shortened by 8 bases and J by 5 bases, with 12 bases between the two germline ends. CDR3 region: CSTLQGYGYTF. The CDR3 coding sequence is TGCAGCACTCTGCAGGGGTATGGCTACACCTTC.

This clonotype occurred many times. V gene TRBV20-1 combines with J gene TRBJ2-1; D gene uncertain. Trimming removed 3 bases from V and 6 bases from J, with 12 bases in between. The germline gives CDR1 DFQATT, CDR2 SNEGSKA (reference sequence). The CDR3 sequence is 13 residues long. CDR3 bases: TGCAGTGCTAGCCGACCACGATCCAATGAGCAGTTCTTC. It is translated as CSASRPRSNEQFF.

Many counts were recorded for this clonotype. The chain links TRBV14 to TRBJ2-3; D ambiguous. V was clipped by 0 bases and J by 4 bases, with 8 bases between them. The V gene's germline CDR1 is SGHDN and CDR2 FVKESK. The length of the CDR3 is 14 residues. CDR3 protein: CASSQDGLADTQYF. CDR3 sequence (DNA): TGTGCCAGCAGCCAAGACGGGCTAGCAGATACGCAGTATTTT. The full variable domain, in which reference TRBV14 and TRBJ2-3 provide the parts outside the CDR3, is EAGVTQFPSHSVIEKGQTVTLRCDPISGHDNLYWYRRVMGKEIKFLLHFVKESKQDESGMPNNRFLAERTGGTYSTLKVQPAELEDSGVYFCASSQDGLADTQYFGPGTRLTVL.

This clonotype was recorded at least ten times. CDR3 DNA: TGTGCCAGCACCCCCGGTGACTCGGACACCGGGGAGCTGTTTTTT. Translation gives CASTPGDSDTGELFF. This chain joins TRBV6-5 and TRBJ2-2; no clear D gene. The CDR3 runs 15 residues. V was shortened by 7 bases and J by 3 bases, with 15 bases between the two germline ends. Germline lookup yields CDR1 MNHEY and CDR2 SVGAGI.

The J gene is TRBJ2-7, the V gene TRBV7-2; D remains ambiguous. CDR1 is SGHTA, CDR2 FQGNSA, per germline. Trimming cost V 5 bases and J 7 bases, with 12 bases left between them. This CDR3 region has 12 residues. CDR3 coding DNA: TGTGCCAGCAGCAAACGTACTGGGGAGCAGTACTTC. As protein: CASSKRTGEQYF.

There are a few counts of this clonotype. The chain carries TRBV4-1 and TRBJ2-5, with 9 bases identical to TRBD2. The CDR3 sequence is 16 residues long. V shed 0 bases, J shed 4 bases, and the junction held 6 bases outside the gene matches. Germline CDR1 and CDR2: MGHRA and YSYEKL. CDR3 loop: CASSQDFVLAGETQYF. DNA of the CDR3: TGCGCCAGCAGCCAAGATTTCGTACTAGCGGGAGAGACCCAGTACTTC.